The rows below give T cell receptor beta chains drawn from one sample of a study of PD-L1 blockade in urothelial cancer. Only in-frame clones appear in the TCRdb table, and some are missing; sequencing was by immunoSEQ multiplex PCR. The sample holds about 100,000 clones, approximately 86% seen once. The sequences come from PBMCs, collected around atezolizumab (anti-PD-L1) treatment. Every receptor here comes from a middle-aged man with urothelial cancer. Both conserved end residues are part of each CDR3. Fields, in order: CDR3 DNA, CDR3 protein, J gene, V gene, clone size, D gene. D genes are given only for firm matches. The size field is filled for only some rows; it gives once, few, many or a size class.

CDR3 DNA: TGTGCCACCAGCAGGGGACTAGCGGGAAGGGAGCTGTTTTTT
CDR3 protein: CATSRGLAGRELFF
J gene: TRBJ2-2
V gene: TRBV15
clone size: once
D gene: TRBD2

CDR3 DNA: TGTGCCAGCAGCTTTGAGCGGAGCTCCTATAATTCACCCCTCCACTTT
CDR3 protein: CASSFERSSYNSPLHF
J gene: TRBJ1-6
V gene: TRBV5-4
clone size: NA
D gene: NA

CDR3 DNA: TGTGCCAGCAGTACCCAACATACCTACGAGCAGTACTTC
CDR3 protein: CASSTQHTYEQYF
J gene: TRBJ2-7
V gene: TRBV28
clone size: few
D gene: NA

CDR3 DNA: TGTGCCAGCAGAACTAGCGGGAGATCCTCCGAGCAGTACTTC
CDR3 protein: CASRTSGRSSEQYF
J gene: TRBJ2-7
V gene: TRBV2
clone size: NA
D gene: TRBD2

CDR3 DNA: TGTGCCAGTAGTGTTACTAGCGCCACCACAGATACGCAGTATTTT
CDR3 protein: CASSVTSATTDTQYF
J gene: TRBJ2-3
V gene: TRBV19
clone size: NA
D gene: TRBD2

CDR3 DNA: TGTGCCAGCAGCTTAGGAGCGGGAGGTGGCGCAGATACGCAGTATTTT
CDR3 protein: CASSLGAGGGADTQYF
J gene: TRBJ2-3
V gene: TRBV7-6
clone size: NA
D gene: TRBD2

CDR3 DNA: TGTGCCAGCAGTTTAGGGACACCACTTGACTACACCTTC
CDR3 protein: CASSLGTPLDYTF
J gene: TRBJ1-2
V gene: TRBV28
clone size: NA
D gene: NA

CDR3 DNA: TGCGCCAGCAGCCCCGGAACACTAACCTACGAGCAGTACTTC
CDR3 protein: CASSPGTLTYEQYF
J gene: TRBJ2-7
V gene: TRBV5-1
clone size: many
D gene: NA

CDR3 DNA: TGTGCCAGCAGCCCTAGCAACGCGAACACCGGGGAGCTGTTTTTT
CDR3 protein: CASSPSNANTGELFF
J gene: TRBJ2-2
V gene: TRBV9
clone size: NA
D gene: NA

CDR3 DNA: TGTGCCTGGAGTGCGACAGAAACCTACGAGCAGTACTTC
CDR3 protein: CAWSATETYEQYF
J gene: TRBJ2-7
V gene: TRBV30
clone size: NA
D gene: NA

CDR3 DNA: TGCGCCAGCAGCTCCGGGGTTACATTGATCACCTACAATGAGCAGTTCTTC
CDR3 protein: CASSSGVTLITYNEQFF
J gene: TRBJ2-1
V gene: TRBV5-1
clone size: once
D gene: NA

CDR3 DNA: TGTGCCAGCAGCCGCTATGGGACTAGCGCAGCAGATACGCAGTATTTT
CDR3 protein: CASSRYGTSAADTQYF
J gene: TRBJ2-3
V gene: TRBV28
clone size: NA
D gene: TRBD2

CDR3 DNA: TGTGCTAGCAATGAAGGACACAAAAATGAAAAACTGTTTTTT
CDR3 protein: CASNEGHKNEKLFF
J gene: TRBJ1-4
V gene: TRBV7-7
clone size: NA
D gene: NA

CDR3 DNA: TGCAGCGCAAAGGGCGGGGTTAAAGCCGGGGAGCTGTTTTTT
CDR3 protein: CSAKGGVKAGELFF
J gene: TRBJ2-2
V gene: TRBV29-1
clone size: NA
D gene: NA

CDR3 DNA: TGTGCCATCAGTGGGGGGGGACAGGCCCCCTACGAGCAGTACTTC
CDR3 protein: CAISGGGQAPYEQYF
J gene: TRBJ2-7
V gene: TRBV10-3
clone size: NA
D gene: NA

CDR3 DNA: TGTGCCAGCAGCCCGAGCGGGGGGTACTATGGCTACACCTTC
CDR3 protein: CASSPSGGYYGYTF
J gene: TRBJ1-2
V gene: TRBV7-6
clone size: NA
D gene: NA

CDR3 DNA: TGTGCCAGCAGTTTTGGCGGGAGGCCCCCAGATACGCAGTATTTT
CDR3 protein: CASSFGGRPPDTQYF
J gene: TRBJ2-3
V gene: TRBV27
clone size: NA
D gene: TRBD2

CDR3 DNA: TGTGCCAGCAGTTTATCGTACCAGGGCCCCACCTTC
CDR3 protein: CASSLSYQGPTF
J gene: TRBJ1-2
V gene: TRBV28
clone size: NA
D gene: NA

CDR3 DNA: TGTGCCAGCAGTTTAGGAGGGTTGGTTAGCAATCAGCCCCAGCATTTT
CDR3 protein: CASSLGGLVSNQPQHF
J gene: TRBJ1-5
V gene: TRBV7-8
clone size: few
D gene: NA

CDR3 DNA: TGTGCCAGCAGCGCTTCCGCAGGGGGTTTTGGATTACAGCCCCAGCATTTT
CDR3 protein: CASSASAGGFGLQPQHF
J gene: TRBJ1-5
V gene: TRBV2
clone size: NA
D gene: TRBD1

CDR3 DNA: TGTGCCAGCAGTGAAAGGGGACTAGCGGTCCCCAGCAATGAGCAGTTCTTC
CDR3 protein: CASSERGLAVPSNEQFF
J gene: TRBJ2-1
V gene: TRBV2
clone size: NA
D gene: TRBD2